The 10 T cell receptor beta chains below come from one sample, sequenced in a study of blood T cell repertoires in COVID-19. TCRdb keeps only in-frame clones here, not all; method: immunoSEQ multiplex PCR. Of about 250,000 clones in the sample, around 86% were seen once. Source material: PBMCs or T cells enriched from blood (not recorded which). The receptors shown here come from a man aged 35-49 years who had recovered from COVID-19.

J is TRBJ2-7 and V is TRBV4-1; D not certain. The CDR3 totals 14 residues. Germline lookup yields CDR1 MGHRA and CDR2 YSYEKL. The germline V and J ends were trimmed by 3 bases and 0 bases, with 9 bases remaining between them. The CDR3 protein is CASSQESASYEQYF. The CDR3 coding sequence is TGCGCCAGCAGCCAGGAGTCGGCCTCCTACGAGCAGTACTTC.

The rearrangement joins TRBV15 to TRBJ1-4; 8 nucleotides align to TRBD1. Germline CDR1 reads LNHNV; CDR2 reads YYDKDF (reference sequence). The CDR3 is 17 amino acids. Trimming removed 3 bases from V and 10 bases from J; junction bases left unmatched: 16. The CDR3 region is CATSREGQGADSGKLFF. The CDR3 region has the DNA TGTGCCACCAGCAGGGAGGGGCAGGGGGCGGACAGCGGAAAACTGTTTTTT.

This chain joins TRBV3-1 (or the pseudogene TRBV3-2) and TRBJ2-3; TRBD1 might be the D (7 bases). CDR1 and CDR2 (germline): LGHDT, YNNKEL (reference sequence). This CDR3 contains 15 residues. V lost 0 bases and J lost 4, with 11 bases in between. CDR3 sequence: CASSQDARGADTQYF. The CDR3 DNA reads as TGTGCCAGCAGCCAAGATGCCAGGGGGGCAGATACGCAGTATTTT.

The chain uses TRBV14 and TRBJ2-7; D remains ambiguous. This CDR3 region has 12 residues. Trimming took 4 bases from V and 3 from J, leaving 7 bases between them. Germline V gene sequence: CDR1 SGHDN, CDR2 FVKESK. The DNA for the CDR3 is TGTGCCAGCAGCCGCTCACTCTACGAGCAGTACTTC. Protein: CASSRSLYEQYF.

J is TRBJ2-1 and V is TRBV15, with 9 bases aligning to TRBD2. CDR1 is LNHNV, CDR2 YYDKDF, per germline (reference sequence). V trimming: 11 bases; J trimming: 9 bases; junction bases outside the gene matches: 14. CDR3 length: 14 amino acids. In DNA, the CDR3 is TGTGCCTCCCACCCGCGCGGGAGGGCGGTTGAGCAGTTCTTC. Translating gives CASHPRGRAVEQFF.

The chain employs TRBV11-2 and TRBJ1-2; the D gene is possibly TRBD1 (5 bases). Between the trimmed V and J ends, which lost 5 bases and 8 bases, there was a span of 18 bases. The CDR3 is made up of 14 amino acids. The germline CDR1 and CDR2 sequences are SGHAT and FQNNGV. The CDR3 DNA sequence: TGTGCCAGCAGCCCGAGCGGGGGTCTACGCGGCTACACCTTC. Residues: CASSPSGGLRGYTF.

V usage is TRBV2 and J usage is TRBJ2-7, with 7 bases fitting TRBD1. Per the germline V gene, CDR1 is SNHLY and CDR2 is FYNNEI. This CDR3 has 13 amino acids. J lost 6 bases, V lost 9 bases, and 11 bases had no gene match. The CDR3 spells CARSPGTEGEQYF. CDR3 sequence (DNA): TGTGCCAGATCCCCCGGGACAGAAGGCGAGCAGTACTTC. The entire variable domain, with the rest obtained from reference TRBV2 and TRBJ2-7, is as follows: EPEVTQTPSHQVTQMGQEVILRCVPISNHLYFYWYRQILGQKVEFLVSFYNNEISEKSEIFDDQFSVERPDGSNFTLKIRSTKLEDSAMYFCARSPGTEGEQYFGPGTRLTVT.

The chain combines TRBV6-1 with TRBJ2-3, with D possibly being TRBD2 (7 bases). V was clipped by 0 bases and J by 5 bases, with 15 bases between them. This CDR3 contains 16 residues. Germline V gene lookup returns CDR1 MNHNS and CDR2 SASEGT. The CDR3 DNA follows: TGTGCCAGCAGTGAAGCGCAAGGGGGGGGAGGAGATACGCAGTATTTT. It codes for CASSEAQGGGGDTQYF.

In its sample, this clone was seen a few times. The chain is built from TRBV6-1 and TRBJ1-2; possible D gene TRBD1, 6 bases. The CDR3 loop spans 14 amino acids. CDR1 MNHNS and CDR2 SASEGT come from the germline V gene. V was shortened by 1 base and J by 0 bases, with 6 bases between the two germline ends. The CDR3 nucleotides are TGTGCCAGCAGTGAAGGGACAGCTAACTATGGCTACACCTTC. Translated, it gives CASSEGTANYGYTF.

In nucleotides, the CDR3 is TGTGCCATCAGTGAGTACGCCGGGAGCTCCTATAATTCACCCCTCCACTTT. Translating it yields CAISEYAGSSYNSPLHF. The V and J genes are TRBV10-3 and TRBJ1-6, with D uncertain. There are 17 residues in the CDR3. Germline V gives CDR1 ENHRY, CDR2 SYGVKD. With 1 base removed from V and 0 bases from J, the gap between germline ends came to 10 bases.